The 10 T cell receptor beta chains below were found in one sample sequenced in a study of shared clonotypes between healthy human individuals. TCRdb keeps only in-frame clones here, not all; method: immunoSEQ multiplex PCR. The data show about 470,000 clones, 70% to 80% seen once. The source material was PBMCs. Receptor source: a woman in her thirties or forties in good health. Some clones in this sample may be carry-over from other donors' samples.

This clone was seen a handful of times. V is TRBV29-1 and J is TRBJ2-5; 7 bases are shared with TRBD2. Germline assignment: CDR1 SQVTM and CDR2 ANQGSEA. The length of the CDR3 is 15 residues. V was pared by 1 base and J by 7 bases, with 12 bases of the junction left unmatched. This CDR3 is CSVEARGGRSGTQYF. For the CDR3, the DNA is TGCAGCGTTGAAGCGCGGGGAGGGCGATCTGGGACCCAGTACTTC.

This clone was recorded only once. The chain carries TRBV15 and TRBJ2-3, with TRBD1 as a possible D gene (5 bases). The CDR3 consists of 17 residues. V lost 2 bases to trimming and J lost 0 bases, with 15 bases between them. Germline CDR1 LNHNV, CDR2 YYDKDF (reference sequence). In nucleotides, the CDR3 is TGTGCCACCAGCAGACGCCCGACAGATTCTAGCACAGATACGCAGTATTTT. Residues: CATSRRPTDSSTDTQYF.

V gene TRBV28 combines with J gene TRBJ2-7; 9 bases align to TRBD2. Germline V gene data show CDR1 as MDHEN and CDR2 as SYDVKM. This CDR3 is 13 amino acids long. DNA of the CDR3: TGTGACCGTATTGCGGGAGGGGCCTACGAGCAGTACTTC. This translates into CDRIAGGAYEQYF.

The chain employs TRBV2 and TRBJ1-1, with D possibly being TRBD1 (5 bases). The V gene lost 3 bases and the J gene lost 4 bases, with 12 bases spanning the gap. The CDR3 runs 14 residues. Looked up from germline, CDR1 is SNHLY and CDR2 is FYNNEI. The CDR3 here is CASSDRAGATEAFF. CDR3 coding DNA: TGTGCCAGCAGTGACAGGGCCGGGGCCACTGAAGCTTTCTTT.

V is TRBV11-2 and J is TRBJ2-7; 12 positions agree with TRBD2. The CDR3 runs to 14 residues. The V gene's germline CDR1 is SGHAT and CDR2 FQNNGV. After removal of 2 bases from V and 6 bases from J, the junction contained 2 bases not matched to a gene. This chain's CDR3 is CASSLRLAGAEQYF. The CDR3 bases are TGTGCCAGCAGCTTACGACTAGCGGGAGCCGAGCAGTACTTC.

This clone has only a few counts. The V call is TRBV11-1, the J call TRBJ2-3; D might be TRBD2 (6 bases). The CDR3 is 14 residues long. Trimming took 3 bases from V and 2 from J, leaving 9 bases between them. CDR1 is SGHAT, CDR2 FQDESV, per germline (reference sequence). In nucleotides, the CDR3 is TGTGCCAGCAGCTTGGGACTTAACACAGATACGCAGTATTTT. This translates into CASSLGLNTDTQYF.

This clone was seen a single time. The chain recombines TRBV10-1 with TRBJ2-2, with TRBD2 as a possible D gene (6 bases). Trimming left V 3 bases short and J 6 bases short, with 8 bases between. The CDR3 extends over 13 amino acids. Germline values: CDR1 WNHNN, CDR2 SYGVQD (reference sequence). The CDR3 region has the DNA TGCGCCAGCAGTGAAGGAGGGGCCGGGGAGCTGTTTTTT. Translated, it gives CASSEGGAGELFF.

The table lists this clone with a few counts. This chain links TRBV7-9 with TRBJ2-7; 9 bases fit TRBD2. Germline V gene lookup returns CDR1 SEHNR and CDR2 FQNEAQ (reference sequence). This CDR3 spans 14 amino acids. The junction had 4 bases not matched to a gene; V was cut back by 1 base and J by 6 bases. The CDR3 protein is CASSLGGGRGEQYF. The CDR3 coding sequence is TGTGCCAGCAGCTTAGGAGGCGGGAGGGGCGAGCAGTACTTC. Filled out from reference TRBV7-9 and TRBJ2-7, the complete variable domain reads DTGVSQNPRHKITKRGQNVTFRCDPISEHNRLYWYRQTLGQGPEFLTYFQNEAQLEKSRLLSDRFSAERPKGSFSTLEIQRTEQGDSAMYLCASSLGGGRGEQYFGPGTRLTVT.

The rearrangement links TRBV28 to TRBJ2-1; 9 bases agree with TRBD1. The CDR3 extends over 18 amino acids. Per the germline V gene, CDR1 is MDHEN and CDR2 is SYDVKM. J gave up 6 bases and V 4 bases, and 16 bases lay outside the gene matches. CDR3 in amino acids: CASSSPGTGSLASNEQFF. CDR3 DNA sequence: TGTGCCAGCAGTTCACCGGGGACAGGGTCACTAGCAAGCAATGAGCAGTTCTTC.

This clone was recorded many times. The chain couples TRBV6-5 to TRBJ1-1; maybe TRBD1 (5 bases). Germline CDR1 and CDR2: MNHEY and SVGAGI. The V end was cut by 8 bases, the J end by 3 bases, with 7 bases between. This CDR3 has 11 amino acids. CDR3 in DNA: TGTGCCAGCCGGGGGGACACTGAAGCTTTCTTT. Protein product: CASRGDTEAFF.